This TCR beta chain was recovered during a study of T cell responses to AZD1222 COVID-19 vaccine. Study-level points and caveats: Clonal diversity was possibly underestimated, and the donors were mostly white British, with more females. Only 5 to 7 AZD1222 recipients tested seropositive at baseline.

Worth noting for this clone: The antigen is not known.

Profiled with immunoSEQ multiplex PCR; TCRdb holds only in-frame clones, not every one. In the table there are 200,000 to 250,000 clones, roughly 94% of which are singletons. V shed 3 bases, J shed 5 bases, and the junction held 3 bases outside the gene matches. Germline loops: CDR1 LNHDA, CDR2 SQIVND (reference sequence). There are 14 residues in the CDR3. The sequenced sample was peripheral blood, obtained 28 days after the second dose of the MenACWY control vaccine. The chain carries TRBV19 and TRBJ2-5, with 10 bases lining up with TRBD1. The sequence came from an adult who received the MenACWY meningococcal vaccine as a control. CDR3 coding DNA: TGTGCCAGTAGTATCGGGACAGGGGCTGAGACCCAGTACTTC. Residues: CASSIGTGAETQYF.